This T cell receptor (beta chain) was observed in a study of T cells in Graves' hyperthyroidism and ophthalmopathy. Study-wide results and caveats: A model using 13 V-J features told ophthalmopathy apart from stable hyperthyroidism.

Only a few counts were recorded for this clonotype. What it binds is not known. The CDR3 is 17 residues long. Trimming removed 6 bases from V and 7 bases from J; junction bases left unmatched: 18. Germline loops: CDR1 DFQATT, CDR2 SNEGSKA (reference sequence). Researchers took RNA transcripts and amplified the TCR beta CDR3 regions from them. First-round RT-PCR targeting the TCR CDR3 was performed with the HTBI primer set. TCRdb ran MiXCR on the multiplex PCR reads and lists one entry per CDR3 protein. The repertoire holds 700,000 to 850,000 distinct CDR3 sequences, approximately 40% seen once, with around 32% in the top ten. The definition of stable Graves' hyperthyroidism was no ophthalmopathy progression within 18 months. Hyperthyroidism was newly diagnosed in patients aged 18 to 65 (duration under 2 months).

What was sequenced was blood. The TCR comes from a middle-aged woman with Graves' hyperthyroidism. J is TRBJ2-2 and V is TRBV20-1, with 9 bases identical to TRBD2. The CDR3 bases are TGCAGTGCAAACTCCGAAACCGTAGCGGGAGCGGTCGGGGAGCTGTTTTTT. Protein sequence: CSANSETVAGAVGELFF.